This TCR beta chain was observed in a study of T cells expressing NK-cell markers. General study points: Leadership of the CD3+CD56-NKG2C+ fraction also belonged to these clonotypes in a handful of donors.

TCR beta cDNA was made by 5'RACE template switching with UMIs. TCRdb reprocessed the 5' RACE reads and keeps a single row for each CDR3 protein, giving no DNA. This table lists about 150,000 distinct CDR3 sequences. The CDR3 runs 14 residues. The germline V gene encodes CDR1 MNHEY and CDR2 SMNVEV (reference sequence). Details on this clonotype: Antigen: not known.

The clonotype originates from a woman in her fifties or sixties in good health. The chain employs TRBV27 and TRBJ1-1. Specimen: blood T cells: a sorted CD56 or NKG2C T cell subset, CD4+ or CD8+ T cells, or bulk PBMC T cells (not recorded which). CDR3: CASSPREARGGAFF.